The 32 T cell receptor beta chains listed next were all sequenced from one sample in a study of vaccination and CD4 T cells after COVID-19. No cognate antigen is known for these TCRs. The Oncomine TCR Beta short-read assay sequenced DNA from cultured CD4+ T cells. In TCRdb, the PCR reads were re-called with MiXCR into one record per CDR3 protein. The table lists 12,000 or so distinct CDR3 sequences, around 29% of them singletons, with about 29% in the top ten. The treatment is: roughly 11-day PBMC culture with coronavirus spike peptide pools or control peptides (ViraFEST assay). The sequenced sample was CD4+ T cells from blood, cultured in vitro, obtained before SARS-CoV-2 vaccination. Receptors were obtained from a human donor who received a COVID-19 vaccine.

The chain links TRBV12-3 or TRBV12-4 to TRBJ2-7; 9 nucleotides align to TRBD2. The junction had 9 bases not matched to a gene; V was cut back by 4 bases and J by 2 bases. The CDR3 loop spans 16 amino acids. The CDR3 DNA reads TGTGCCAGCAGTTCGTTACTAGCGGGTACCCCCTACGAGCAGTACTTC. It yields the protein CASSSLLAGTPYEQYF.

The chain has TRBV12-3 or TRBV12-4 and TRBJ2-1, with 7 bases aligning to TRBD2. This CDR3 is 14 amino acids long. After removal of 6 bases from V and 3 bases from J, the junction contained 5 bases not matched to a gene. The CDR3 sequence is CASSPRGVYNEQFF. CDR3 bases: TGTGCCAGCAGCCCTCGGGGGGTCTACAATGAGCAGTTCTTC.

This clonotype occurred a few times. The CDR3, as DNA: TGTGCCAGCAGAAGGGGGGGCTATACGAGCTCCTACGAGCAGTACTTC. Residues: CASRRGGYTSSYEQYF. The chain is built from TRBV27 and TRBJ2-7; tentatively, D is TRBD2 (7 bases). This CDR3 comprises 16 residues. Trimming took off 6 bases at V and 0 bases at J, with 18 bases between the two ends. Germline V gene data show CDR1 as MNHEY and CDR2 as SMNVEV (reference sequence).

In DNA form, the CDR3 reads TGCAGCGTCGACAGGGAGGTAGACTATGGCTACACCTTC. As protein: CSVDREVDYGYTF. The V gene is TRBV29-1, the J gene TRBJ1-2; 7 bases fit TRBD1. Germline CDR1 is SQVTM and CDR2 is ANQGSEA. The CDR3 is 13 residues long. The V segment lost 6 bases and the J segment 3 bases; nucleotides outside the gene matches: 7.

The chain recombines TRBV11-3 with TRBJ1-2; weak D call: TRBD1 (5 bases). The CDR3 loop spans 14 amino acids. Per the germline V gene, CDR1 is SGHNT and CDR2 is YENEEA. V lost 3 bases to trimming and J lost 4 bases, with 12 bases between them. CDR3 amino acids: CASSLGVGGYGYTF. DNA for the CDR3: TGTGCCAGCAGCTTGGGGGTAGGAGGCTATGGCTACACCTTC.

The chain links TRBV6-1 to TRBJ2-1; 8 positions agree with TRBD1. CDR3 length equals 17 residues. Per the germline V gene, CDR1 is MNHNS and CDR2 is SASEGT. The V and J ends lost 8 bases and 0 bases, in that order; junction bases with no gene match: 12. CDR3 region: CASRRRHRGFSYNEQFF. The CDR3 DNA is TGTGCCAGCCGACGCCGGCACAGGGGGTTCTCCTACAATGAGCAGTTCTTC.

The chain is built from TRBV19 and TRBJ2-6, with 7 bases that match TRBD1. CDR1 is LNHDA and CDR2 is SQIVND in the germline V gene (reference sequence). The CDR3 runs to 16 residues. The V gene end was trimmed by 9 bases and the J gene end by 4 bases; junction bases not matched to a gene: 12. CDR3 DNA: TGTGCCAGCTCGGACAGGTTTGAATGGGGGGCCAACGTCCTGACTTTC. This sequence encodes CASSDRFEWGANVLTF.

The V and J genes are TRBV2 and TRBJ2-3; TRBD2 might be the D (7 bases). The length of the CDR3 is 15 residues. The germline V and J ends were trimmed by 9 bases and 2 bases, with 18 bases remaining between them. Germline loops: CDR1 SNHLY, CDR2 FYNNEI. The CDR3 nucleotides read TGTGCCAGTTCAGTGTTGGGGGGGGCCACAGATACGCAGTATTTT. Its protein product is CASSVLGGATDTQYF. The variable domain in full, completed from reference TRBV2 and TRBJ2-3, reads EPEVTQTPSHQVTQMGQEVILRCVPISNHLYFYWYRQILGQKVEFLVSFYNNEISEKSEIFDDQFSVERPDGSNFTLKIRSTKLEDSAMYFCASSVLGGATDTQYFGPGTRLTVL.

The table lists this clonotype with a few counts. This rearrangement joins TRBV30 to TRBJ2-6; D tentatively fits TRBD1 or TRBD2 (6 bases each). There are 15 residues in the CDR3. Per the germline V gene, CDR1 is GTSNPN and CDR2 is SVGIG (reference sequence). With 4 bases removed from V and 1 base from J, the gap between germline ends came to 11 bases. The CDR3 coding sequence is TGTGCCTGGACTCAAGGGGGGTCTGGGGCCAACGTCCTGACTTTC. Residues: CAWTQGGSGANVLTF.

V is TRBV4-2 and J is TRBJ1-1; D is undetermined. CDR1 and CDR2 (germline): LGHNA, YNFKEQ. V was trimmed by 3 bases and J by 7 bases, leaving 12 bases between them. The CDR3 runs to 13 residues. CDR3 sequence (DNA): TGTGCCAGCAGCCACGCGGATAGGGTTGAAGCTTTCTTT. Its translation: CASSHADRVEAFF.

A note on this clonotype: Without the conserved terminal phenylalanine or tryptophan, this CDR3 likely stems from a read error. The chain has TRBV20-1 and TRBJ1-2; D gene ambiguous. CDR1 and CDR2 (germline): DFQATT, SNEGSKA (reference sequence). The CDR3 sequence is 13 residues long. The V gene lost 0 bases and the J gene lost 5 bases, with 10 bases spanning the gap. The CDR3 DNA reads TGCAGTGCTAGAGATCTGCACATTTATGGCTACACCCTC. It is translated as CSARDLHIYGYTL.

This rearrangement joins TRBV7-2 to TRBJ2-3, with TRBD2 matching 10 bases. V was clipped by 1 base and J by 5 bases; unmatched bases: 9. Germline lookup yields CDR1 SGHTA and CDR2 FQGNSA. This CDR3 is 17 amino acids long. The CDR3 sequence: CASSLVIAGGRGDTQYF. The DNA of the CDR3 is TGTGCCAGCAGCTTAGTGATAGCGGGGGGTCGGGGAGATACGCAGTATTTT.

The CDR3 bases are TGTGCCTGGAGTGACAGGGGTGTCAGCGAGCAGTACTTC. This codes for CAWSDRGVSEQYF. The rearrangement joins TRBV30 to TRBJ2-7, with 7 bases aligning to TRBD1. J gave up 6 bases and V 1 base, and 6 bases lay outside the gene matches. The CDR3 is 13 amino acids. Looked up from germline, CDR1 is GTSNPN and CDR2 is SVGIG (reference sequence).

This clonotype was counted a few times. The V call is TRBV7-9, the J call TRBJ1-2; TRBD1 agrees at 8 bases. With 5 bases clipped from V and 8 bases from J, the junction kept 13 bases outside the gene matches. The V gene's germline CDR1 is SEHNR and CDR2 FQNEAQ (reference sequence). The CDR3 covers 15 residues. The CDR3 reads CASSVGQGWGGGYTF. The CDR3 DNA is TGTGCCAGCAGCGTAGGACAGGGATGGGGAGGAGGCTACACCTTC.

The chain has TRBV6-5 and TRBJ2-5, with D possibly being TRBD1 (5 bases). Germline values: CDR1 MNHEY, CDR2 SVGAGI. Trimming took off 7 bases at V and 2 bases at J, with 17 bases between the two ends. There are 15 residues in the CDR3. The CDR3 loop reads CASIFSGLGQETQYF. CDR3 nucleotide sequence: TGTGCCAGCATTTTCTCAGGGCTGGGGCAAGAGACCCAGTACTTC.

V is TRBV12-3 or TRBV12-4 and J is TRBJ2-7, with 9 positions matching TRBD1. CDR3 length equals 17 residues. V lost 5 bases, J lost 2 bases, and 13 bases stayed unmatched. The DNA of the CDR3 is TGTGCCAGCAGTCCCGGGACAGGGATGTTTGCTGCCTACGAGCAGTACTTC. Translating it yields CASSPGTGMFAAYEQYF.

The rearrangement joins TRBV18 to TRBJ1-1; TRBD1 aligns across 8 bases. V lost 3 bases, J lost 0 bases, and 12 bases stayed unmatched. Germline V lookup: CDR1 KGHSH, CDR2 LQKENI. This CDR3 has 18 residues. The chain's CDR3 is CASSPNGQGPSMNTEAFF. The CDR3 DNA sequence: TGTGCCAGCTCACCCAACGGACAGGGACCCTCTATGAACACTGAAGCTTTCTTT.

This clonotype was seen more than once but under ten times. The chain links TRBV20-1 to TRBJ2-3, with TRBD1 as a possible D gene (6 bases). CDR3 length: 14 residues. The V gene's germline CDR1 is DFQATT and CDR2 SNEGSKA (reference sequence). Trimming left V 6 bases short and J 0 bases short, with 13 bases between. The CDR3 DNA reads TGCAGTGCCCTACAGGGTCTGAGCACAGATACGCAGTATTTT. Translation: CSALQGLSTDTQYF.

In this sample, this clonotype turned up a few times. The V call is TRBV6-1, the J call TRBJ2-1, with 8 bases fitting TRBD2. CDR1 is MNHNS and CDR2 is SASEGT in the germline V gene. The J segment lost 5 bases and the V segment lost 7 bases, leaving 19 bases of the junction unmatched. CDR3 length: 18 amino acids. Here the CDR3 reads CASTEFSFWRGADNEQFF. CDR3 in DNA: TGTGCCAGCACGGAGTTCTCTTTCTGGCGGGGGGCGGACAATGAGCAGTTCTTC.

The chain couples TRBV5-1 to TRBJ2-5, with TRBD2 matching 12 bases. Germline values: CDR1 SGHRS, CDR2 YFSETQ. With 0 bases clipped from V and 5 bases from J, the junction kept 5 bases outside the gene matches. CDR3 length: 16 residues. The CDR3 here is CASSLEPSGGAETQYF. The CDR3 nucleotides read TGCGCCAGCAGCTTGGAGCCTAGCGGGGGGGCGGAGACCCAGTACTTC.

This clonotype was observed a handful of times. V is TRBV9 and J is TRBJ2-1; D ambiguous. The V end was cut by 3 bases, the J end by 4 bases, with 5 bases between. The CDR3 length is 12 residues. Germline values: CDR1 SGDLS, CDR2 YYNGEE. In nucleotides, the CDR3 is TGTGCCAGCAGCGGCAATTACAATGAGCAGTTCTTC. This translates into CASSGNYNEQFF.

The chain combines TRBV7-9 with TRBJ2-7; maybe TRBD2 (6 bases). This CDR3 contains 16 residues. V was shortened by 2 bases and J by 1 base, with 15 bases between the two germline ends. Germline CDR1 is SEHNR and CDR2 is FQNEAQ (reference sequence). CDR3 nucleotides: TGTGCCAGCAGCTTAAGGCCCGGGGGTGATTCCTACGAGCAGTACTTC. Translated, it gives CASSLRPGGDSYEQYF.

V is TRBV29-1 and J is TRBJ2-5; no clear D. CDR3 length equals 10 residues. Germline CDR1 SQVTM, CDR2 ANQGSEA. The V and J ends lost 4 bases and 4 bases respectively, with 4 bases between them. The CDR3 DNA follows: TGCAGCGTTGGGACAGAGACCCAGTACTTC. This encodes CSVGTETQYF. The full variable domain, in which reference TRBV29-1 and TRBJ2-5 provide the parts outside the CDR3, is SAVISQKPSRDICQRGTSLTIQCQVDSQVTMMFWYRQQPGQSLTLIATANQGSEATYESGFVIDKFPISRPNLTFSTLTVSNMSPEDSSIYLCSVGTETQYFGPGTRLLVL.

This clonotype turned up a few times. V and J are TRBV7-8 and TRBJ1-2; D gene uncertain. The CDR3 length is 14 residues. Trimming took off 4 bases at V and 4 bases at J, with 13 bases between the two ends. The germline gives CDR1 SGHVS, CDR2 FQNEAQ. CDR3 nucleotides: TGTGCCAGCAGCTCACAGACGGGTATCTATGGCTACACCTTC. Amino acid sequence: CASSSQTGIYGYTF.

V usage is TRBV20-1 and J usage is TRBJ2-5; 7 bases fit TRBD1. The V gene's germline CDR1 is DFQATT and CDR2 SNEGSKA (reference sequence). Unmatched junction bases numbered 6, after V lost 1 base and J lost 7 bases. The CDR3 spans 13 residues. The CDR3 spells CSARGDSQATQYF. CDR3 nucleotide sequence: TGCAGTGCTAGAGGGGACAGTCAGGCGACCCAGTACTTC.

This clonotype occurred a few times. V is TRBV21-1 and J is TRBJ1-2; TRBD1 is the table's D call and was not checked against the DNA. TRBV21-1 is designated a pseudogene. The CDR3 consists of 12 residues. CDR3 protein: CASSKQGYGYTF. For the CDR3, the DNA is TGTGCCAGCAGCAAACAGGGGTATGGCTACACCTTC.

The CDR3 DNA reads as TGTGCCAGTAGTATTGTCTACAACACCGGGGAGCTGTTTTTT. It codes for CASSIVYNTGELFF. The chain links TRBV19 to TRBJ2-2; D is undetermined. The CDR3 spans 14 residues. V lost 3 bases and J lost 2, with 7 bases in between. Germline values: CDR1 LNHDA, CDR2 SQIVND (reference sequence).

The chain has TRBV4-2 and TRBJ2-3, with 13 bases fitting TRBD2. Germline V gene lookup returns CDR1 LGHNA and CDR2 YNFKEQ. The length of the CDR3 is 15 residues. J was trimmed by 14 bases and V by 4 bases; bases with no gene match: 12. The chain's CDR3 is CASSRGTSGDNLRYF. CDR3 bases: TGTGCCAGCAGCCGGGGGACTAGCGGGGACAATTTACGGTATTTT.

The chain carries TRBV10-3 and TRBJ1-2; TRBD1 matches 11 bases. The trim removed 1 base at V and 7 bases at J, leaving 11 bases unmatched. Germline CDR1 reads ENHRY; CDR2 reads SYGVKD. There are 17 residues in the CDR3. CDR3 sequence (DNA): TGTGCCATCAGTGAGTTCTTGCGGACAGGGGGCGCGGGTGGCTACACCTTC. Translation: CAISEFLRTGGAGGYTF.

This clonotype is medium-sized. The CDR3 sequence is CSARTNRGTDTQYF. CDR3 nucleotide sequence: TGCAGTGCTCGAACTAATCGAGGCACAGATACGCAGTATTTT. The V call is TRBV20-1, the J call TRBJ2-3, with D unresolved. The CDR3 has 14 residues. V dropped 5 bases and J dropped 1 base, with 13 bases sitting between them. CDR1 is DFQATT, CDR2 SNEGSKA, per germline (reference sequence).

The table lists this clonotype with a few counts. The chain is built from TRBV7-9 and TRBJ2-3; D is possibly TRBD1 or TRBD2 (5 bases each). The CDR3 consists of 15 residues. The V gene lost 3 bases and the J gene lost 1 base, with 11 bases spanning the gap. Germline CDR1 and CDR2: SEHNR and FQNEAQ (reference sequence). DNA for the CDR3: TGTGCCAGCAGCTTCCGGGACCCCCGCACAGATACGCAGTATTTT. Amino acids: CASSFRDPRTDTQYF.

This clonotype has more than one count but fewer than ten. J is TRBJ1-5 and V is TRBV12-3 or TRBV12-4; possible D gene TRBD1, 5 bases. Deletions cut 8 bases from V and 3 bases from J, with 14 bases between. The CDR3 length is 14 residues. CDR3 region: CASGSQDNNQPQHF. The CDR3 DNA is TGTGCCAGCGGGTCACAGGACAACAATCAGCCCCAGCATTTT.